The 16 T cell receptor beta chains listed next were all sequenced from one sample in a study of OX40 agonist ivuxolimab in advanced cancers. Only in-frame clones appear in the TCRdb table, and some are missing; sequencing was by immunoSEQ multiplex PCR. The table shows 90,000 to 100,000 clones, with approximately 86% occurring only once. Sequencing used CD4+ or CD8+ T cells sorted from blood, obtained in a trial of the OX40 agonist ivuxolimab. The receptors shown here come from an adult with an advanced solid tumor such as melanoma, head and neck, liver or kidney cancer.

The chain couples TRBV5-8 to TRBJ2-2, with 9 bases aligning to TRBD2. CDR1 and CDR2 (germline): SGHTS, YDEGEE. The CDR3 spans 15 residues. Trimming at V came to 3 bases and at J to 3 bases, leaving 3 bases not matched to a gene. The CDR3 DNA sequence: TGTGCCAGCAGCTATAGCGGGAGTTACACCGGGGAGCTGTTTTTT. It codes for CASSYSGSYTGELFF.

The rearrangement uses TRBV5-4 and TRBJ2-1; 12 nucleotides line up with TRBD2. From germline, CDR1 is SGHNT and CDR2 YYREEE (reference sequence). The CDR3 covers 14 residues. V lost 1 base and J lost 8; bases outside the gene matches: 1. The CDR3 is CASSLLAGGHEQFF. Written as DNA, the CDR3 is TGTGCCAGCAGCTTGCTAGCGGGAGGGCATGAGCAGTTCTTC.

The chain combines TRBV28 with TRBJ2-6; D is possibly TRBD1 (8 bases). The CDR3 is 14 residues long. Germline CDR1 MDHEN, CDR2 SYDVKM. V was cut by 6 bases and J by 18 bases, with 24 bases left in between. In DNA form, the CDR3 reads TGTGCCAGCAGGCCACAGGGGGGGAGGACCCCACAGACTTTC. As protein: CASRPQGGRTPQTF.

This clone was observed a few times. This chain links TRBV7-2 with TRBJ2-3, with a tentative D call TRBD2 (6 bases). The length of the CDR3 is 14 residues. The germline CDR1 and CDR2 sequences are SGHTA and FQGNSA. Trimming shortened V by 5 bases and J by 0 bases, and 9 bases separated the two germline ends. The CDR3 reads CASSTSRSTDTQYF. DNA for the CDR3: TGTGCCAGCAGCACTAGCCGAAGCACAGATACGCAGTATTTT. Full variable domain (remainder filled in from reference TRBV7-2 and TRBJ2-3): GAGVSQSPSNKVTEKGKDVELRCDPISGHTALYWYRQSLGQGLEFLIYFQGNSAPDKSGLPSDRFSAERTGGSVSTLTIQRTQQEDSAVYLCASSTSRSTDTQYFGPGTRLTVL.

The chain recombines TRBV19 with TRBJ2-7; the match to TRBD2 covers 9 bases. Germline V gene sequence: CDR1 LNHDA, CDR2 SQIVND (reference sequence). The CDR3 consists of 15 residues. After removal of 1 base from V and 7 bases from J, the junction contained 8 bases not matched to a gene. The CDR3 loop reads CASSIAIAGEGEQYF. The CDR3 bases are TGTGCCAGTAGTATAGCGATAGCGGGAGAAGGAGAGCAGTACTTC.

The chain carries TRBV15 and TRBJ1-5; D is unclear. The germline gives CDR1 LNHNV, CDR2 YYDKDF (reference sequence). The V and J ends lost 0 bases and 0 bases respectively, with 6 bases between them. The length of the CDR3 is 15 residues. In DNA, the CDR3 is TGTGCCACCAGCAGAGATCTTCTTAGCAATCAGCCCCAGCATTTT. Its translation is CATSRDLLSNQPQHF.

This clone has a single count. V is TRBV7-3 and J is TRBJ2-7; 8 bases align to TRBD1. The J segment lost 3 bases and the V segment lost 5 bases, leaving 9 bases of the junction unmatched. Germline V lookup: CDR1 SGHTA, CDR2 FQGTGA. The CDR3 has 15 amino acids. The CDR3 loop reads CASSIRTGNFYEQYF. The CDR3 DNA follows: TGTGCCAGCAGCATCCGGACAGGGAACTTCTACGAGCAGTACTTC.

The V call is TRBV28, the J call TRBJ1-2; no reliable D call. The CDR3 sequence is 12 residues long. Germline CDR1 and CDR2: MDHEN and SYDVKM. V was shortened by 2 bases and J by 8 bases, with 9 bases between the two germline ends. Here the CDR3 DNA reads TGTGCCAGCAGTTTAGAGGGTAGGGGCTACACCTTC. This gives the protein CASSLEGRGYTF.

The V gene is TRBV10-3, the J gene TRBJ2-3; 13 nucleotides match TRBD2. This CDR3 is built from 18 residues. Losses at the gene ends were 6 bases for V and 2 bases for J; bases not matched to a gene: 11. Germline V gene data show CDR1 as ENHRY and CDR2 as SYGVKD. In DNA, the CDR3 is TGTGCCATCAGAGGGACTAGCGGGAACCCCGACCACACAGATACGCAGTATTTT. Translating gives CAIRGTSGNPDHTDTQYF.

The J gene is TRBJ2-1, the V gene TRBV27; perhaps D is TRBD1 or TRBD2 (5 bases each). V lost 0 bases, J lost 4 bases, and 19 bases lay in between. Germline V gene data show CDR1 as MNHEY and CDR2 as SMNVEV (reference sequence). This CDR3 contains 18 residues. The CDR3 sequence is CASSLSDHFKRGYNEQFF. Here the CDR3 DNA reads TGTGCCAGCAGTTTATCGGACCATTTCAAGAGGGGTTACAATGAGCAGTTCTTC.

About this clone: Other DNA sequences of this sample code for an identical CDR3. V usage is TRBV5-4 and J usage is TRBJ2-5, with D tentatively TRBD1 (6 bases). The germline V gene has CDR1 SGHNT and CDR2 YYREEE (reference sequence). Trimming cost V 2 bases and J 2 bases, with 7 bases left between them. The CDR3 has 13 residues. The CDR3 region is CASSLGQQETQYF. CDR3 nucleotide sequence: TGTGCCAGCAGCTTAGGACAGCAAGAGACCCAGTACTTC.

This sequence joins TRBV6-6 and TRBJ2-2; tentatively, D is TRBD1 (6 bases). The germline V gene encodes CDR1 MNHNY and CDR2 SVGAGI (reference sequence). The ends were cut back, 6 bases at V and 7 bases at J, with 18 bases in the middle. This CDR3 contains 15 residues. The CDR3 reads CASRSRGPQGGELFF. CDR3 sequence (DNA): TGTGCCAGCAGGAGCCGGGGCCCACAGGGCGGGGAGCTGTTTTTT.

The CDR3 bases are TGTGCCAGCAGCACCCTCAGGGAGCAGTACTTC. As protein: CASSTLREQYF. The chain joins TRBV11-2 to TRBJ2-7; D not certain. The CDR3 totals 11 residues. Germline values: CDR1 SGHAT, CDR2 FQNNGV. Between the trimmed V and J ends, which lost 5 bases and 7 bases, there was a span of 9 bases.

The V and J genes are TRBV11-3 and TRBJ2-3; D call uncertain. Germline-derived CDR1 and CDR2 are SGHNT and YENEEA. The V and J ends lost 2 bases and 1 base respectively, with 4 bases between them. The CDR3 loop spans 13 amino acids. The CDR3 nucleotides read TGTGCCAGCAGCTTATCTCGCACAGATACGCAGTATTTT. It is translated as CASSLSRTDTQYF.

The CDR3 reads CARSLSPQPQHF. The DNA for the CDR3 is TGTGCCAGAAGCTTAAGTCCTCAGCCCCAGCATTTT. V usage is TRBV7-5 and J usage is TRBJ1-5. TRBV7-5 is assigned pseudogene status. This CDR3 contains 12 residues.

A single count supports this clone. V and J are TRBV29-1 and TRBJ2-1; 8 bases fit TRBD2. J was trimmed by 3 bases and V by 6 bases; bases with no gene match: 7. This CDR3 spans 14 amino acids. From germline, CDR1 is SQVTM and CDR2 ANQGSEA. CDR3 coding DNA: TGCAGCGTGGTCGGGGGGGGAAACTACAATGAGCAGTTCTTC. Translating gives CSVVGGGNYNEQFF.